These 16 T cell receptor beta chains were all obtained from the same sample, sequenced in a study of blood T cell repertoires in COVID-19. Sequencing used immunoSEQ multiplex PCR; TCRdb keeps in-frame clones, though not all of them. The sample carries some 200,000 clones, roughly 88% recorded once. The sequencing input was peripheral blood. The receptors originated from a human donor in a cohort sampled during active COVID-19.

The CDR3 here is CASSGGQGVIETQYF. CDR3 DNA sequence: TGTGCCAGCAGCGGAGGACAGGGTGTAATAGAGACCCAGTACTTC. The J gene is TRBJ2-5, the V gene TRBV5-4, with 8 bases identical to TRBD1. Per the germline V gene, CDR1 is SGHNT and CDR2 is YYREEE (reference sequence). J lost 4 bases, V lost 4 bases, and 9 bases had no gene match. The CDR3 runs 15 residues.

This clone has only a few counts. The V and J genes are TRBV28 and TRBJ2-7, with 9 bases matching TRBD2. V lost 6 bases, J lost 7 bases, and 16 bases stayed unmatched. CDR1 is MDHEN, CDR2 SYDVKM, per germline. This CDR3 region has 16 residues. DNA for the CDR3: TGTGCCAGCAGCACCCCCAGGGTAGCGGGAGAAAGAGAGCAGTACTTC. This translates into CASSTPRVAGEREQYF.

V and J are TRBV7-9 and TRBJ2-7, with 10 bases identical to TRBD1. This CDR3 has 14 residues. Germline-derived CDR1 and CDR2 are SEHNR and FQNEAQ (reference sequence). V dropped 1 base and J dropped 6; count of bases not matched to a gene: 3. CDR3: CASSLGDRGGEQYF. DNA for the CDR3: TGTGCCAGCAGCTTAGGGGACAGGGGAGGCGAGCAGTACTTC. The full variable domain, completed using reference TRBV7-9 and TRBJ2-7, is DTGVSQNPRHKITKRGQNVTFRCDPISEHNRLYWYRQTLGQGPEFLTYFQNEAQLEKSRLLSDRFSAERPKGSFSTLEIQRTEQGDSAMYLCASSLGDRGGEQYFGPGTRLTVT.

This clone appeared a few times. The chain carries TRBV9 and TRBJ2-7; 8 bases line up with TRBD1. Germline CDR1 is SGDLS and CDR2 is YYNGEE. The ends lost 4 bases at V and 1 base at J; junction bases unmatched: 4. This CDR3 has 14 amino acids. DNA of the CDR3: TGTGCCAGCAGCTCCGGGACAGGTTCCTACGAGCAGTACTTC. Amino acid sequence: CASSSGTGSYEQYF.

CDR3 sequence: CASSQPRDRENYGYTF. The CDR3 DNA sequence: TGCGCCAGCAGCCAGCCCCGGGACAGGGAAAACTATGGCTACACCTTC. This rearrangement joins TRBV4-1 to TRBJ1-2, with TRBD1 matching 9 bases. The V segment lost 3 bases and the J segment 2 bases; nucleotides outside the gene matches: 7. Germline V gene lookup returns CDR1 MGHRA and CDR2 YSYEKL. This CDR3 comprises 16 residues.

The chain carries TRBV2 and TRBJ2-7, with 7 nucleotides matching TRBD1. Germline CDR1 and CDR2: SNHLY and FYNNEI. V was clipped by 7 bases and J by 3 bases; unmatched bases: 6. CDR3 size: 13 residues. The CDR3 DNA sequence: TGTGCCAGCAAGGACAGGCGACTCTACGAGCAGTACTTC. Encoded protein: CASKDRRLYEQYF.

The chain joins TRBV18 to TRBJ1-1; a possible D gene is TRBD1 (5 bases). Between the trimmed V and J ends, which lost 0 bases and 3 bases, there was a span of 8 bases. The germline gives CDR1 KGHSH, CDR2 LQKENI. The CDR3 extends over 14 amino acids. CDR3 sequence: CASSPPIRDTEAFF. Written as DNA, the CDR3 is TGTGCCAGCTCACCACCAATCAGGGACACTGAAGCTTTCTTT.

Only a few counts were recorded for this clone. The V call is TRBV2, the J call TRBJ1-6; 7 bases agree with TRBD1. Losses at the gene ends were 11 bases for V and 6 bases for J; bases not matched to a gene: 4. Germline V gene sequence: CDR1 SNHLY, CDR2 FYNNEI. The CDR3 covers 12 residues. The CDR3: CASRDSNSPLHF. DNA for the CDR3: TGTGCCTCTCGGGACAGTAATTCACCCCTCCACTTT.

The genes are TRBV10-3 and TRBJ1-5; 7 bases are a match to TRBD1. With V trimmed by 5 bases and J by 4 bases, 8 bases remained unmatched. The germline V gene encodes CDR1 ENHRY and CDR2 SYGVKD. The CDR3 loop spans 15 amino acids. DNA of the CDR3: TGTGCCATCAGTAGTTCCGGGACAGAAAATCAGCCCCAGCATTTT. Translated: CAISSSGTENQPQHF.

This sequence joins TRBV5-4 and TRBJ2-5; the D gene is possibly TRBD2 (6 bases). This CDR3 has 14 residues. The germline V gene encodes CDR1 SGHNT and CDR2 YYREEE (reference sequence). V was clipped by 5 bases and J by 5 bases, with 16 bases between them. CDR3 amino acids: CASRGGDSFETQYF. The CDR3 coding sequence is TGTGCCAGCAGGGGTGGGGACTCTTTCGAGACCCAGTACTTC.

The CDR3 coding sequence is TGTGCCAGCAGCCCACAGGGGACTGAAGCTTTCTTT. Residues: CASSPQGTEAFF. The rearrangement links TRBV3-1 (or the pseudogene TRBV3-2) to TRBJ1-1; TRBD1 agrees at 7 bases. Germline V lookup: CDR1 LGHDT, CDR2 YNNKEL (reference sequence). This CDR3 is 12 amino acids long. The ends lost 4 bases at V and 5 bases at J; junction bases unmatched: 1.

The rearrangement uses TRBV10-2 and TRBJ2-7, with D unresolved. V was clipped by 3 bases and J by 2 bases, with 5 bases between them. The CDR3 length is 12 residues. CDR1 and CDR2 from the germline V gene are WSHSY and SAAADI. The CDR3 DNA sequence: TGCGCCAGCAGTGACCCAGCCTACGAGCAGTACTTC. This translates into CASSDPAYEQYF.

CDR3 DNA: TGTGCCAGCAGTTTCCAAAGGGACAATGGCTACACCTTC. This sequence encodes CASSFQRDNGYTF. The rearrangement uses TRBV27 and TRBJ1-2; possible D gene TRBD1, 6 bases. The CDR3 runs to 13 residues. Germline CDR1 reads MNHEY; CDR2 reads SMNVEV (reference sequence). V was clipped by 3 bases and J by 6 bases, with 11 bases between them.

This clone was recorded only once. This rearrangement joins TRBV19 to TRBJ2-3; 9 bases fit TRBD1. From germline, CDR1 is LNHDA and CDR2 SQIVND (reference sequence). This CDR3 is built from 15 residues. V gave up 4 bases and J gave up 3 bases; unmatched junction bases: 5. CDR3 residues: CASSTRDRATDTQYF. The CDR3, as DNA: TGTGCCAGTAGTACCCGGGACAGGGCTACAGATACGCAGTATTTT.

The chain carries TRBV2 and TRBJ1-3; 7 bases map to TRBD1. This CDR3 has 15 amino acids. Trimming at V came to 7 bases and at J to 8 bases, leaving 14 bases not matched to a gene. CDR1 and CDR2 (germline): SNHLY, FYNNEI. The CDR3: CASNRQGLDRDTIYF. CDR3 bases: TGTGCCAGCAATCGACAGGGACTGGATCGAGACACCATATATTTT.

This chain connects TRBV11-2 to TRBJ1-1, with 7 bases identical to TRBD1. Germline values: CDR1 SGHAT, CDR2 FQNNGV. There are 15 residues in the CDR3. Trimming cost V 4 bases and J 4 bases; bases outside gene matches: 9. The CDR3 DNA reads TGTGCCAGCAGCTACGCAGGGACAGAAAGCACTGAAGCTTTCTTT. Translating it yields CASSYAGTESTEAFF.